Presented here are 22 T cell receptor beta chains from one specimen sequenced in a study of blood T cell repertoires in COVID-19. Measured with immunoSEQ multiplex PCR; TCRdb has only the in-frame clones, and not every one. The sample carries 380,000 or so clones, more than 70% recorded once. Sequencing was performed on PBMCs or T cells enriched from blood (not recorded which). The receptors were gathered from a man younger than 40 who had recovered from COVID-19.

The rearrangement uses TRBV4-3 and TRBJ1-2, with D possibly matching TRBD1 (5 bases). There are 16 residues in the CDR3. The V gene's germline CDR1 is LGHNA and CDR2 YSLEER. V was trimmed by 0 bases and J by 4 bases, leaving 15 bases between them. CDR3 residues: CASSQDGSGPIYGYTF. DNA of the CDR3: TGCGCCAGCAGCCAAGATGGGTCAGGGCCCATCTATGGCTACACCTTC.

The rearrangement joins TRBV7-6 to TRBJ1-4; TRBD1 matches at 12 bases. Germline V gene lookup returns CDR1 SGHVS and CDR2 FNYEAQ. V lost 1 base and J lost 7; bases outside the gene matches: 10. CDR3 length: 18 residues. In DNA form, the CDR3 reads TGTGCCAGCAGCTTAGAGATCGGGACAGGGGGCGCGAGTGAAAAACTGTTTTTT. Translating it yields CASSLEIGTGGASEKLFF.

The sample holds one count of this clone. The chain carries TRBV5-1 and TRBJ2-7; 8 positions match TRBD1. V shed 0 bases and J 1 base; nucleotides not matched to a gene: 6. The CDR3 consists of 16 residues. The germline CDR1 and CDR2 sequences are SGHRS and YFSETQ. The CDR3 sequence is CASSLGGGTGSYEQYF. The DNA of the CDR3 is TGCGCCAGCAGCTTGGGGGGCGGGACAGGATCCTACGAGCAGTACTTC. The entire variable domain, with the rest obtained from reference TRBV5-1 and TRBJ2-7, is as follows: KAGVTQTPRYLIKTRGQQVTLSCSPISGHRSVSWYQQTPGQGLQFLFEYFSETQRNKGNFPGRFSGRQFSNSRSEMNVSTLELGDSALYLCASSLGGGTGSYEQYFGPGTRLTVT.

This clone was counted once. The chain links TRBV29-1 to TRBJ1-6, with 9 bases aligning to TRBD1. Germline trimming cut 5 bases from V and 10 bases from J; bases unmatched to any gene: 9. This CDR3 region has 14 residues. Germline CDR1 SQVTM, CDR2 ANQGSEA. In DNA form, the CDR3 reads TGCAGCGTTCTTGGGACAGGGAAGGGCTCACCCCTCCACTTT. This gives the protein CSVLGTGKGSPLHF.

This clone was picked up a small number of times. The rearrangement joins TRBV30 to TRBJ1-1; tentative D call: TRBD1 (5 bases). From germline, CDR1 is GTSNPN and CDR2 SVGIG (reference sequence). The ends were cut back, 0 bases at V and 11 bases at J, with 16 bases in the middle. CDR3 length: 13 amino acids. CDR3 nucleotide sequence: TGTGCCTGGAGTGTACAGGCGCAAATGGAGGCTTTCTTT. This sequence encodes CAWSVQAQMEAFF.

The chain uses TRBV19 and TRBJ2-3; weak D call: TRBD2 (6 bases). Trimming pared 2 bases from V and 1 base from J, leaving 10 bases between. The length of the CDR3 is 15 residues. Germline V gene lookup returns CDR1 LNHDA and CDR2 SQIVND (reference sequence). Written as DNA, the CDR3 is TGTGCCAGTAGTATAAGGTCTAGCGGCACAGATACGCAGTATTTT. It encodes CASSIRSSGTDTQYF.

The chain couples TRBV10-3 to TRBJ1-6; D is perhaps TRBD1 (6 bases). The CDR3 loop spans 16 amino acids. V shed 4 bases and J shed 5 bases, with 15 bases lying between them. Germline V gene lookup returns CDR1 ENHRY and CDR2 SYGVKD. The CDR3: CAISAFGTNDNSPLHF. CDR3 DNA sequence: TGTGCCATCAGTGCTTTCGGGACAAACGATAATTCACCCCTCCACTTT.

The chain recombines TRBV5-6 with TRBJ2-7, with TRBD1 matching 9 bases. Germline V gene sequence: CDR1 SGHDT, CDR2 YYEEEE. The CDR3 totals 15 residues. J was trimmed by 7 bases and V by 1 base; bases with no gene match: 9. In nucleotides, the CDR3 is TGTGCCAGCAGCTTGTCCCACAGGGGGCTTTCGGAGCAGTACTTC. It yields the protein CASSLSHRGLSEQYF.

This sequence joins TRBV24-1 and TRBJ2-2; D gene unclear. Between the trimmed V and J ends, which lost 3 bases and 7 bases, there was a span of 11 bases. This CDR3 has 14 amino acids. CDR1 KGHDR and CDR2 SFDVKD come from the germline V gene. The CDR3 here is CATSDPRIGGELFF. DNA of the CDR3: TGTGCCACCAGTGATCCTAGGATCGGCGGGGAGCTGTTTTTT.

This clone turned up a few times. J is TRBJ1-6 and V is TRBV10-2, with 11 bases aligning to TRBD1. The CDR3 totals 17 residues. Trimming removed 10 bases from V and 9 bases from J; junction bases left unmatched: 17. Germline CDR1 WSHSY, CDR2 SAAADI. The CDR3: CATTLDRGPGLSSPLHF. The CDR3 DNA reads as TGCGCCACCACCTTGGACAGGGGGCCCGGGCTTAGTTCACCCCTCCACTTT.

On this clone itself: Other DNA sequences in this sample translate to the same CDR3. This chain uses TRBV6-5 with TRBJ2-7; tentative D call: TRBD1 (5 bases). The CDR3 spans 13 residues. Between the trimmed V and J ends, which lost 2 bases and 3 bases, there was a span of 8 bases. Per germline, CDR1 MNHEY and CDR2 SVGAGI. CDR3 residues: CASSYRQGYEQYF. CDR3 coding DNA: TGTGCCAGCAGTTACCGGCAGGGCTACGAGCAGTACTTC.

This chain uses TRBV5-1 with TRBJ1-2; D remains ambiguous. CDR3 length: 13 residues. Between the trimmed V and J ends, which lost 2 bases and 6 bases, there was a span of 11 bases. Germline assignment: CDR1 SGHRS and CDR2 YFSETQ. Written as DNA, the CDR3 is TGCGCCAGCAGCTTAGAACGGCAGGATGGCTACACCTTC. Translation gives CASSLERQDGYTF.

This clone appeared once. The J gene is TRBJ2-2, the V gene TRBV6-5; TRBD1 matches 9 bases. With V trimmed by 7 bases and J by 6 bases, 9 bases remained unmatched. The CDR3 length is 15 residues. CDR1 and CDR2 from the germline V gene are MNHEY and SVGAGI. This chain's CDR3 is CASKYTGGSAGELFF. The DNA of the CDR3 is TGTGCCAGCAAGTATACAGGGGGCTCTGCCGGGGAGCTGTTTTTT.

Points on this clone: The junction departs from the called germline gene at one end, perhaps through a read error. The rearrangement joins TRBV6-1 to TRBJ1-4; D is perhaps TRBD1 (6 bases). The CDR3 loop spans 17 amino acids. The germline V gene encodes CDR1 MNHNS and CDR2 SASEGT. The CDR3 loop is CASSEEIRQATNEKLFF. CDR3 nucleotide sequence: TGTGCCAGCAGCGAAGAAATAAGACAGGCAACTAATGAAAAACTGTTTTTT.

This chain uses TRBV2 with TRBJ1-2; 9 positions agree with TRBD1. CDR3 length: 13 amino acids. V lost 6 bases to trimming and J lost 7 bases; unmatched junction nucleotides: 6. Per germline, CDR1 SNHLY and CDR2 FYNNEI. CDR3 coding DNA: TGTGCCAGCAGCCTGGACAGGGGATCTGGCTACACCTTC. Encoded protein: CASSLDRGSGYTF.

This clone was seen only once. This chain's CDR3 is CAGSWSQETQYF. CDR3 coding DNA: TGTGCCGGATCGTGGAGCCAAGAGACCCAGTACTTC. V is TRBV2 and J is TRBJ2-5; no reliable D call. The CDR3 sequence is 12 residues long. Trimming left V 11 bases short and J 1 base short, with 11 bases between. Germline CDR1 reads SNHLY; CDR2 reads FYNNEI.

The chain has TRBV5-8 and TRBJ1-2; D remains ambiguous. This CDR3 is 13 amino acids long. V was cut by 0 bases and J by 8 bases, with 11 bases left in between. The V gene's germline CDR1 is SGHTS and CDR2 YDEGEE. DNA of the CDR3: TGTGCCAGCAGCTTGGAAGGGAGCTACGGCTACACCTTC. Amino acid sequence: CASSLEGSYGYTF.

In this sample, this clone turned up once. The chain joins TRBV6-1 to TRBJ1-2, with TRBD1 identical over 9 bases. This CDR3 spans 14 amino acids. CDR1 is MNHNS, CDR2 SASEGT, per germline. The trim removed 3 bases at V and 6 bases at J, leaving 5 bases unmatched. Here the CDR3 reads CASSDRDRDHGYTF. The DNA for the CDR3 is TGTGCCAGCAGTGACCGGGACAGGGACCATGGCTACACCTTC.

The chain combines TRBV20-1 with TRBJ1-2; D perhaps matches TRBD1 (6 bases). CDR3 size: 11 residues. CDR1 and CDR2 (germline): DFQATT, SNEGSKA (reference sequence). V was trimmed by 4 bases and J by 6 bases, leaving 9 bases between them. The CDR3 is CSAIRGNGYTF. DNA for the CDR3: TGCAGTGCTATAAGGGGGAATGGCTACACCTTC.

The chain couples TRBV2 to TRBJ1-6; TRBD1 matches at 7 bases. V lost 0 bases to trimming and J lost 0 bases; unmatched junction nucleotides: 5. Germline V CDR1 and CDR2: SNHLY, FYNNEI. This CDR3 region has 18 residues. The CDR3 nucleotides read TGTGCCAGCAGTGAAGCGAGGGCAGGGGGCTCCTATAATTCACCCCTCCACTTT. Translated: CASSEARAGGSYNSPLHF.

The chain couples TRBV7-2 to TRBJ2-3; maybe TRBD2 (6 bases). Trimming removed 2 bases from V and 8 bases from J, with 8 bases in between. This CDR3 spans 12 amino acids. CDR1 is SGHTA, CDR2 FQGNSA, per germline. CDR3 sequence reads: CASSLMGGTQYF. CDR3 DNA sequence: TGTGCCAGCAGCTTAATGGGGGGTACGCAGTATTTT.

The rearrangement uses TRBV9 and TRBJ2-7; possibly TRBD1 for D (5 bases). This CDR3 has 13 amino acids. Germline V lookup: CDR1 SGDLS, CDR2 YYNGEE. Trimming removed 3 bases at V and 1 base at J, with 8 bases between. CDR3 DNA sequence: TGTGCCAGCAGCGCCGGACATTCCTACGAGCAGTACTTC. This encodes CASSAGHSYEQYF.